This TCR beta chain appears in the sequencing data of a study of shared clonotypes between healthy human individuals. Study-wide findings and caveats: Sharing of clonotypes among donors was expected to vary with sequencing depth.

The CDR3 totals 14 residues. Trimming pared 0 bases from V and 3 bases from J, leaving 7 bases between. Germline assignment: CDR1 SGHDT and CDR2 YYEEEE. Concerning this clone itself: Its antigen is still unknown.

Here immunoSEQ multiplex PCR was the method, and the copy in TCRdb shows in-frame clones only, minus some. The data contain around 550,000 clones, roughly 96% of them singletons. Terminally differentiated effector memory CD45RA+ cells were excluded by CCR7 positive selection of CD45RO-negative cells. The healthy adult donors were HIV-negative and reported no recent acute infections or vaccinations. Within Nashville, Tennessee resided all donors, each a Caucasian adult. The genes are TRBV5-6 and TRBJ2-1; D is ambiguous. This receptor was taken from a young woman in good health. Sequencing was carried out using naive CD8+ T cells sorted from blood. The CDR3 loop reads CASSLGVNYNEQFF. The CDR3 DNA is TGTGCCAGCAGCTTGGGTGTCAACTACAATGAGCAGTTCTTC.